Presented here are 19 T cell receptor beta chains from one specimen sequenced in a study of regulatory dendritic cells for organ transplantation. The repertoire was sequenced with immunoSEQ multiplex PCR; TCRdb's copy has only in-frame clones and lacks some. Of some 10,000 clones in the sample, around 65% were seen once. The sample consisted of memory CD8+ T cells from blood. The subset here: CD45RO+ memory T cells. The receptor source for this set is a human donor in good health.

The chain combines TRBV9 with TRBJ2-2; D call uncertain. This CDR3 region has 12 residues. CDR1 is SGDLS, CDR2 YYNGEE, per germline. Trimming shortened V by 1 base and J by 2 bases, and 0 bases separated the two germline ends. For the CDR3, the DNA is TGTGCCAGCAGCGTAAACACCGGGGAGCTGTTTTTT. Translation gives CASSVNTGELFF.

The chain links TRBV9 to TRBJ1-2; D call uncertain. This CDR3 is built from 12 residues. V lost 2 bases and J lost 8, with 10 bases in between. In germline, CDR1 is SGDLS, CDR2 YYNGEE. The CDR3 here is CASSVPGSGYTF. The CDR3 bases are TGTGCCAGCAGCGTCCCAGGAAGCGGCTACACCTTC.

This chain joins TRBV4-2 and TRBJ2-5, with 7 bases that match TRBD2. Per germline, CDR1 LGHNA and CDR2 YNFKEQ. This CDR3 comprises 16 residues. V trimming: 3 bases; J trimming: 0 bases; junction bases outside the gene matches: 7. The CDR3 DNA reads TGTGCCAGCAGCCAGACTAGCCGCCAGTACCAAGAGACCCAGTACTTC. Its protein product is CASSQTSRQYQETQYF.

The chain couples TRBV4-3 to TRBJ2-2; D unclear. The CDR3 covers 16 residues. V lost 0 bases to trimming and J lost 6 bases, with 14 bases between them. Germline V gene data show CDR1 as LGHNA and CDR2 as YSLEER. CDR3 loop: CASSQDHPPGSGELFF. Here the CDR3 DNA reads TGCGCCAGCAGCCAAGACCACCCCCCGGGTTCCGGGGAGCTGTTTTTT.

The gene calls are TRBV6-4 and TRBJ2-2; D is ambiguous. Germline-derived CDR1 and CDR2 are MRHNA and SNTAGT. The CDR3 sequence is 13 residues long. The V end lost 9 bases, the J end lost 4 bases, and 12 bases lay between the germline ends. The CDR3 is CASSDKGTGELFF. DNA of the CDR3: TGTGCCAGTTCTGACAAAGGCACCGGGGAGCTGTTTTTT.

This clone was picked up a small number of times. The V gene is TRBV10-3, the J gene TRBJ2-3; the match to TRBD1 covers 11 bases. Per germline, CDR1 ENHRY and CDR2 SYGVKD. This CDR3 contains 16 residues. V gave up 4 bases and J gave up 1 base; unmatched junction bases: 4. The DNA of the CDR3 is TGTGCCATCAGTGCGGACAGGGGGCTCCGCACAGATACGCAGTATTTT. It codes for CAISADRGLRTDTQYF.

This clone was observed a handful of times. This rearrangement joins TRBV27 to TRBJ2-7, with 8 positions matching TRBD2. The junction had 6 bases not matched to a gene; V was cut back by 2 bases and J by 6 bases. The CDR3 has 14 residues. Germline V CDR1 and CDR2: MNHEY, SMNVEV (reference sequence). In DNA form, the CDR3 reads TGTGCCAGCAGTTTAAACGGGGGGGCCCTCGAGCAGTACTTC. Its protein product is CASSLNGGALEQYF.

CDR3 bases: TGTGCCAGCAGTACAGGGGAGCACGGGGAGCTGTTTTTT. This codes for CASSTGEHGELFF. This chain uses TRBV6-5 with TRBJ2-2; TRBD1 agrees at 7 bases. With 5 bases clipped from V and 7 bases from J, the junction kept 4 bases outside the gene matches. Germline V gene sequence: CDR1 MNHEY, CDR2 SVGAGI. There are 13 residues in the CDR3.

The V gene is TRBV19, the J gene TRBJ2-2; TRBD1 agrees at 9 bases. Per the germline V gene, CDR1 is LNHDA and CDR2 is SQIVND (reference sequence). CDR3 length: 15 residues. V lost 5 bases and J lost 5; bases outside the gene matches: 6. The CDR3 DNA reads as TGTGCCAGTAGTGCCCCGGGGACAGGGACCGGGGAGCTGTTTTTT. Translating gives CASSAPGTGTGELFF.

The chain links TRBV28 to TRBJ2-7, with D maybe TRBD2 (5 bases). V was clipped by 4 bases and J by 3 bases, with 16 bases between them. This CDR3 has 15 amino acids. The germline gives CDR1 MDHEN, CDR2 SYDVKM. CDR3: CASSSLTSLSYEQYF. CDR3 bases: TGTGCCAGCAGTTCTCTCACTAGTCTCAGCTACGAGCAGTACTTC.

This clone is medium-sized within its sample. The chain couples TRBV19 to TRBJ1-5; 9 bases are a match to TRBD1. There are 17 residues in the CDR3. Trimming took 7 bases from V and 0 from J; bases not matched to a gene: 10. The germline V gene encodes CDR1 LNHDA and CDR2 SQIVND (reference sequence). The CDR3 loop is CASTSGQGLYSNQPQHF. CDR3 sequence (DNA): TGTGCCAGTACCTCGGGACAGGGACTTTATAGCAATCAGCCCCAGCATTTT.

The CDR3 region is CASNSLSSYNEQFF. Here the CDR3 DNA reads TGCGCCAGCAACTCCCTGAGCTCCTACAATGAGCAGTTCTTC. The gene calls are TRBV10-2 and TRBJ2-1, with no clear D. With 7 bases removed from V and 0 bases from J, the gap between germline ends came to 10 bases. Germline V gene data show CDR1 as WSHSY and CDR2 as SAAADI. The CDR3 has 14 residues.

The V gene is TRBV4-3, the J gene TRBJ1-2, with 10 bases lining up with TRBD1. The germline V gene encodes CDR1 LGHNA and CDR2 YSLEER. The CDR3 loop spans 14 amino acids. Trimming at V came to 5 bases and at J to 5 bases, leaving 5 bases not matched to a gene. CDR3 residues: CASSKGQGTYGYTF. The CDR3 DNA reads as TGCGCCAGCAGCAAGGGACAGGGGACGTATGGCTACACCTTC.

This chain connects TRBV4-3 to TRBJ2-3, with 9 bases that match TRBD2. Germline CDR1 and CDR2: LGHNA and YSLEER. The CDR3 has 15 amino acids. With 1 base clipped from V and 4 bases from J, the junction kept 3 bases outside the gene matches. The CDR3 sequence is CASSQGRGGADTQYF. CDR3 DNA sequence: TGCGCCAGCAGCCAAGGGCGGGGGGGGGCAGATACGCAGTATTTT.

The chain employs TRBV19 and TRBJ2-7; 7 bases agree with TRBD1. CDR3 size: 13 residues. J lost 7 bases, V lost 1 base, and 4 bases had no gene match. Germline values: CDR1 LNHDA, CDR2 SQIVND (reference sequence). The DNA for the CDR3 is TGTGCCAGTAGTATAGGACAGGGACCTGAGCAGTACTTC. Translating gives CASSIGQGPEQYF.

The chain combines TRBV11-3 with TRBJ1-3; perhaps TRBD1 as D (5 bases). There are 20 residues in the CDR3. Trimming took 0 bases from V and 2 from J, leaving 23 bases between them. From germline, CDR1 is SGHNT and CDR2 YENEEA. For the CDR3, the DNA is TGTGCCAGCAGCTTAGATGCAGGAACTGTCGCTTGGGGGACTGGAAACACCATATATTTT. It encodes CASSLDAGTVAWGTGNTIYF.

The chain employs TRBV7-8 and TRBJ1-6; D gene ambiguous. In germline, CDR1 is SGHVS, CDR2 FQNEAQ. This CDR3 has 13 amino acids. The ends were cut back, 1 base at V and 12 bases at J, with 10 bases in the middle. As DNA, the CDR3 is TGTGCCAGCAGCTTAGGCGGTACACAACCCCTCCACTTT. This encodes CASSLGGTQPLHF.

The V gene is TRBV6-1, the J gene TRBJ1-5; no clear D gene. This CDR3 is built from 14 residues. The V end was cut by 3 bases, the J end by 2 bases, with 8 bases between. Germline V gene sequence: CDR1 MNHNS, CDR2 SASEGT. CDR3 loop: CASSEEGGNQPQHF. The CDR3 nucleotides read TGTGCCAGCAGTGAGGAGGGAGGCAATCAGCCCCAGCATTTT.

The chain joins TRBV4-3 to TRBJ2-7; 12 bases align to TRBD2. The V segment lost 0 bases and the J segment 3 bases; nucleotides outside the gene matches: 6. Germline V gives CDR1 LGHNA, CDR2 YSLEER. The CDR3 extends over 17 amino acids. The CDR3 loop is CASSQDSETSGSYEQYF. The CDR3, as DNA: TGCGCCAGCAGCCAAGACTCGGAGACTAGCGGGAGCTACGAGCAGTACTTC.